A selection of T cell receptor beta chains follows, all from one sample in a study of blood T cell repertoires in COVID-19. Data came from immunoSEQ multiplex PCR; TCRdb stores just in-frame clones and leaves some out. The sample holds about 290,000 clones, nearly 90% seen once. Sequencing used peripheral blood. The receptors stem from a woman in her twenties or thirties with COVID-19, enrolled during active disease. CDR3s include the opening cysteine and the closing phenylalanine or tryptophan. A D gene is named only where the DNA matches it firmly.

v_gene	d_gene	j_gene	CDR3aa	CDR3nt
TRBV4-2	.	TRBJ2-2	CASSQDPGGPNTGELFF	TGTGCCAGCAGCCAAGATCCCGGGGGGCCGAACACCGGGGAGCTGTTTTTT
TRBV27	.	TRBJ1-5	CASRYTGASNQPQHF	TGTGCCAGCAGATATACTGGGGCTAGCAATCAGCCCCAGCATTTT
TRBV5-1	.	TRBJ2-7	CASSPGLGQYEQYF	TGCGCCAGCAGCCCGGGCCTTGGACAGTACGAGCAGTACTTC
TRBV5-4	TRBD1	TRBJ2-7	CASSLLGQGANEQYF	TGTGCCAGCAGCTTGTTGGGACAGGGGGCGAACGAGCAGTACTTC
TRBV9	.	TRBJ1-4	CASSGQRGEKLFF	TGTGCCAGCAGCGGCCAGAGGGGGGAAAAACTGTTTTTT
TRBV5-1	TRBD1	TRBJ2-3	CASSLGGTGSDTQYF	TGCGCCAGCAGCTTGGGAGGGACAGGGTCTGATACGCAGTATTTT
TRBV28	.	TRBJ2-1	CASSPQFPGVSGEQFF	TGTGCCAGCAGTCCCCAATTCCCGGGGGTATCGGGTGAGCAGTTCTTC
TRBV7-9	TRBD1	TRBJ1-4	CASSFNFNRGSEKLFF	TGTGCCAGCAGCTTCAATTTTAACAGGGGAAGTGAAAAACTGTTTTTT
TRBV3-1/TRBV3-2	.	TRBJ1-4	CASSQNSQEKLFF	TGTGCCAGCAGCCAAAATTCCCAGGAAAAACTGTTTTTT
TRBV5-1	TRBD1	TRBJ2-1	CASSQTGGNGEQFF	TGCGCCAGCAGCCAAACAGGGGGGAATGGTGAGCAGTTCTTC